A selection of T cell receptor beta chains follows, all from one sample in a study of T-cell memory formation after mild COVID-19. TCRdb called the 5' RACE reads again in MiXCR, with one record for every CDR3 protein. The data contain fewer than 350,000 distinct CDR3 sequences, over 15% of them seen just once; the ten biggest clones take up 23%. The sample taken for sequencing was PBMCs or a T cell subset sorted from them (not recorded which). These receptor sequences come from a man between 18 and 35 years old who had mild COVID-19 (a few samples of this study predate the infection). Cell type and time point are not known. Each CDR3 is given with its conserved first and last residue. Fields, in order: J gene, D gene, V gene, clone size, CDR3 DNA, CDR3 protein. A D gene is named only where the DNA matches it firmly. For some rows the clone size is stated as once, few or many, or as a class when expanded; others skip it.

>TRBJ2-3|-|TRBV12-3/TRBV12-4|few
TGTGCCAGCAGTTTACCTCGATCGACATACACAGATACGCAGTATTTT
CASSLPRSTYTDTQYF
>TRBJ2-7|-|TRBV5-5|few
TGTGCCAGCACCACCGACGCGGGATGGAGCTCCTACGAGCAGTACTTC
CASTTDAGWSSYEQYF
>TRBJ2-7|-|TRBV5-1|many
TGCGCCAGCAGTACAGGGTCCTACGAGCAGTACTTC
CASSTGSYEQYF
>TRBJ2-2|-|TRBV11-2|many
TGTGCCAGCAGCCCCCACTTAGCGGCCGGGGAGCTGTTTTTT
CASSPHLAAGELFF
>TRBJ2-3|-|TRBV7-9|few
TGTGCCAGCAGGGGGGGGCCCAAGGCCACAGATACGCAGTATTTT
CASRGGPKATDTQYF
>TRBJ2-3|-|TRBV2|-
TGTGCCAGCTTTAGGGGGTTGGTAGATACGCAGTATTTT
CASFRGLVDTQYF
>TRBJ2-1|-|TRBV7-9|few
TGTGCCAGCAGCTTAGTGCCTAGCAGCCATGAGCAGTTCTTC
CASSLVPSSHEQFF
>TRBJ2-1|TRBD1|TRBV19|-
TGTGCCAGTAGTATTGACCGGGACAGGACTCTTCTCTCCTACAATGAGCAGTTCTTC
CASSIDRDRTLLSYNEQFF
>TRBJ1-3|-|TRBV4-1|-
TGCGCCAGCAGCCAAGGGGGAGACACCATATATTTT
CASSQGGDTIYF
>TRBJ1-5|-|TRBV4-2|-
TGTGCCAGCAGCCAAGAGCGCGAACAGCCCCAGCATTTT
CASSQEREQPQHF
>TRBJ2-7|TRBD1|TRBV12-3/TRBV12-4|few
TGTGCCAGCCGGGACAGGGGTTCCGAGCAGTACTTC
CASRDRGSEQYF
>TRBJ2-1|-|TRBV5-1|-
TGCGCCAGCAGCTCCGCCGCCCGGCAGCTGGAGCAGTTGTTC
CASSSAARQLEQLF
>TRBJ1-5|TRBD1|TRBV10-3|few
TGTGCCATCAGTGACGGGACAGGGGTTTATAGCAGTCAGCCCCAGCATTTT
CAISDGTGVYSSQPQHF
>TRBJ1-1|-|TRBV12-3/TRBV12-4|-
TGTGCCAGCAGTTCCGGACAGCCCCATGACGCTTTCTTT
CASSSGQPHDAFF
>TRBJ2-1|-|TRBV20-1|few
TGCAGTGCTAGAGATTTGGCGGGGCCGAAGGAGCAGTTCTTC
CSARDLAGPKEQFF
>TRBJ1-5|-|TRBV4-2|few
TGTGCCAGCAGCCAAGATAGGGGAAGGCCCCAGCATTTT
CASSQDRGRPQHF